What follows are 2 T cell receptor beta chains derived from one specimen sequenced in a study of blood T cell repertoires in COVID-19. The assay was immunoSEQ multiplex PCR, and TCRdb's table has in-frame clones only and misses some. The table includes roughly 340,000 clones, 80% to 90% detected once. What was sequenced was PBMCs or T cells enriched from blood (not recorded which). The receptor set was obtained from a man aged 35-49 years in a cohort exposed to, infected with or recovered from COVID-19 (not recorded which).

This rearrangement joins TRBV21-1 to TRBJ2-7; TRBD2 reflects the table's D call only, with no check against the DNA. TRBV21-1 is a pseudogene segment. This CDR3 has 16 residues. The CDR3 DNA reads TGTGCCAGCAGCAAAGTCGAGCGGGCCATCTCCTACGAGCAGTACTTC. Translated, it gives CASSKVERAISYEQYF.

The V call is TRBV7-6, the J call TRBJ1-1; the match to TRBD1 covers 10 bases. This CDR3 has 16 residues. CDR1 is SGHVS and CDR2 is FNYEAQ in the germline V gene. V lost 2 bases, J lost 6 bases, and 9 bases stayed unmatched. The CDR3: CASSLSTGGASSEAFF. For the CDR3, the DNA is TGTGCCAGCAGCTTATCGACAGGGGGCGCATCATCTGAAGCTTTCTTT.